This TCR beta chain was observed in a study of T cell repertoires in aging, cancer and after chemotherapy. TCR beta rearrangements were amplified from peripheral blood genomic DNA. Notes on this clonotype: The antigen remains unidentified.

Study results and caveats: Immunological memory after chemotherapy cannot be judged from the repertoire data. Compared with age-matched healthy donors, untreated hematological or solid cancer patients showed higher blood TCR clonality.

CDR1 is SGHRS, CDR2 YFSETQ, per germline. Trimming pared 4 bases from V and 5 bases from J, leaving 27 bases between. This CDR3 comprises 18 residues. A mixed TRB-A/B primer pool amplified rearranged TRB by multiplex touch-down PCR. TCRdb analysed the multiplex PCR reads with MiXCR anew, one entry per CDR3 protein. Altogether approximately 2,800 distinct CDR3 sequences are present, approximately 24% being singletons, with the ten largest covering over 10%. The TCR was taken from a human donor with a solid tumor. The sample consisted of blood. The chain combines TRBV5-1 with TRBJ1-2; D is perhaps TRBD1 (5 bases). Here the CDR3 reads CASSRDGALKAGFYGYTF. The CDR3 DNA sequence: TGCGCCAGCAGCCGGGACGGGGCCTTAAAGGCGGGGTTTTATGGCTACACCTTC.